This TCR beta chain was found in a study of cytomegalovirus exposure and HLA in healthy donors. Of note for this clone: Antigen unknown.

Vbeta (60) and Jbeta (13) primers were used in the PCR. Sequencing was performed with immunoSEQ multiplex PCR; in TCRdb, only in-frame clones are kept and a portion is missing. The sample includes 85,000 to 130,000 clones, over 70% seen only once; the top ten take around 2.8%. Study-wide results and limits: V- and J-gene trimming in TCR beta was tied to a missense DCLRE1C variant by an analysis performed later.

Donors in the study were healthy people who gave bone marrow. Donors showed nominal health when sampled, although they likely had unrecorded immune exposures. The length of the CDR3 is 14 residues. Trimming cost V 4 bases and J 5 bases; bases outside gene matches: 11. CDR1 and CDR2 from the germline V gene are SQVTM and ANQGSEA. The clonotype originates from a male donor in good health and CMV-seropositive. Material: PBMCs. The J gene is TRBJ2-7, the V gene TRBV29-1; TRBD1 matches at 7 bases. Here the CDR3 reads CSVALDRLDHEQYF. The CDR3 nucleotides are TGCAGCGTTGCCTTGGACAGGTTAGACCACGAGCAGTACTTC.